This is a list of T cell receptor beta chains from one sample in a study of blood T cell repertoires in COVID-19. Profiling relied on immunoSEQ multiplex PCR, and the TCRdb table lists in-frame clones only, not all of them. Of about 270,000 clones listed, 86% were seen once; the top ten hold roughly 8.5%. What was sequenced was peripheral blood. The receptor set was obtained from a man aged 35 to 55 with active or convalescent COVID-19. CDR3s include the opening cysteine and the closing phenylalanine or tryptophan. The order of the fields is D gene, J gene, V gene, clone size, CDR3 DNA, CDR3 protein. D genes are given only for firm matches. Only part of the rows carry a size: once, few, many, or a class if the clone is expanded.

D: -
J: TRBJ2-3
V: TRBV28
size: -
DNA: TGTGCCAGCAGCTACACAGATACGCAGTATTTT
CDR3: CASSYTDTQYF

D: -
J: TRBJ2-7
V: TRBV7-8
size: few
DNA: TGTGCCAGCAGCTTAGGGGGGCCGTACGAGCAGTACTTC
CDR3: CASSLGGPYEQYF

D: TRBD2
J: TRBJ2-7
V: TRBV5-4
size: -
DNA: TGTGCCAGCAGCTTGGGGCTAGCGGGAGCTAAATCATACGAGCAGTACTTC
CDR3: CASSLGLAGAKSYEQYF

D: -
J: TRBJ1-6
V: TRBV6-6
size: -
DNA: TGTGCCAGCAGTCCAATGAATACGGACTTTTCACCCCTCCACTTT
CDR3: CASSPMNTDFSPLHF

D: -
J: TRBJ1-1
V: TRBV24-1
size: few
DNA: TGTGCCACCAGTGGACAGCACACTGAAGCTTTCTTT
CDR3: CATSGQHTEAFF

D: -
J: TRBJ1-2
V: TRBV5-6
size: few
DNA: TGTGCCAGCAGCTTGAGCTCCCGTGACTATGGCTACACCTTC
CDR3: CASSLSSRDYGYTF

D: -
J: TRBJ1-2
V: TRBV13
size: -
DNA: TGTGCCAGCAGCTCTTTCGAGGATTCCTATGGCTACACCTTC
CDR3: CASSSFEDSYGYTF

D: -
J: TRBJ1-2
V: TRBV12-5
size: -
DNA: TGTGCTCGGTTTCCGCGGGTCGTAGGCTACACCTTC
CDR3: CARFPRVVGYTF

D: TRBD2
J: TRBJ2-5
V: TRBV11-2
size: -
DNA: TGTGCCAGCAGCCGACTAGCGGGAGATCTCCGGGAGACCCAGTACTTC
CDR3: CASSRLAGDLRETQYF

D: -
J: TRBJ1-1
V: TRBV30
size: -
DNA: TGTGCCTGGAGTGTGGAGGTCGAAGCTTTCTTT
CDR3: CAWSVEVEAFF

D: -
J: TRBJ2-1
V: TRBV20-1
size: -
DNA: TGCAGTGCTAGGGCCTTGGATGAGCAGTTCTTC
CDR3: CSARALDEQFF

D: -
J: TRBJ1-5
V: TRBV6-1
size: few
DNA: TGTGCCAGCAGTGAAGGAGGTGACGGGCAGCCCCAGCATTTT
CDR3: CASSEGGDGQPQHF

D: TRBD1
J: TRBJ2-7
V: TRBV9
size: -
DNA: TGTGCCAGCAGCGTATCGATACAGGGGGATTCTCACGAGCAGTACTTC
CDR3: CASSVSIQGDSHEQYF

D: TRBD2
J: TRBJ2-7
V: TRBV5-1
size: -
DNA: TGCGCCAGCAGCGTGAGCGGGAACGAGCAGTACTTC
CDR3: CASSVSGNEQYF

D: -
J: TRBJ1-1
V: TRBV29-1
size: once
DNA: TGCAGCGCGCCGGGCAGAGGAGGAGGCAACACTGAAGCTTTCTTT
CDR3: CSAPGRGGGNTEAFF

D: -
J: TRBJ2-3
V: TRBV5-4
size: -
DNA: TGTGCCAGCAGCTTGCTACAGGGAGGGACAGATACGCAGTATTTT
CDR3: CASSLLQGGTDTQYF

D: -
J: TRBJ1-3
V: TRBV21-1
size: -
DNA: TGTGCCAGCAGCAAACACAGGGGTGGCAACACCATATATTTT
CDR3: CASSKHRGGNTIYF

D: -
J: TRBJ1-1
V: TRBV28
size: -
DNA: TGTGCCAGCAGTTTACGAGGCCCTATGAACACTGAAGCTTTCTTT
CDR3: CASSLRGPMNTEAFF

D: TRBD2
J: TRBJ2-5
V: TRBV19
size: -
DNA: TGTGCCAGTAACCATAACGGGGGGGCCTCGGAGACCCAGTACTTC
CDR3: CASNHNGGASETQYF

D: TRBD1
J: TRBJ2-3
V: TRBV10-1
size: -
DNA: TGCGCCAGCCGGCGATCGGACAGGGGGCCCACAGATACGCAGTATTTT
CDR3: CASRRSDRGPTDTQYF

D: TRBD1
J: TRBJ2-5
V: TRBV12-3/TRBV12-4
size: -
DNA: TGTGCCAGCAGTGGGACAGAAGAGACCCAGTACTTC
CDR3: CASSGTEETQYF

D: TRBD2
J: TRBJ2-5
V: TRBV27
size: -
DNA: TGTGCCAGCAGTTTGGCTAGCGGAAGCCAAGAGACCCAGTACTTC
CDR3: CASSLASGSQETQYF

D: TRBD1
J: TRBJ2-2
V: TRBV7-9
size: -
DNA: TGTGCCAGCAGGAGGGACAGGGAGAGGTCCGGGGAGCTGTTTTTT
CDR3: CASRRDRERSGELFF

D: TRBD2
J: TRBJ2-1
V: TRBV7-3
size: -
DNA: TGTGCCAGCAGCCCGGGACTAGCGGGGGGGCCTGAGCAGTTCTTC
CDR3: CASSPGLAGGPEQFF

D: -
J: TRBJ1-4
V: TRBV7-3
size: -
DNA: TGTGCCAGCAGCGGGCGGACAGCGTTCGAACTGTTTTTT
CDR3: CASSGRTAFELFF

D: -
J: TRBJ2-3
V: TRBV24-1
size: -
DNA: TGTGCCACCAGCGGGGTGGCCAGCCGTTTCCCAGATACGCAGTATTTT
CDR3: CATSGVASRFPDTQYF

D: TRBD2
J: TRBJ2-7
V: TRBV11-2
size: -
DNA: TGTGCCAGCAGCCGACCTACGGGAGGGGACGAGCAGTACTTC
CDR3: CASSRPTGGDEQYF

D: -
J: TRBJ2-7
V: TRBV9
size: -
DNA: TGTGCCAGCAGCGTTATTCCTGGGCCCTACGAGCAGTACTTC
CDR3: CASSVIPGPYEQYF

D: -
J: TRBJ2-7
V: TRBV12-3/TRBV12-4
size: -
DNA: TGTGCCAGCAGCCAGAGGCGCGGGAACGAGCAGTACTTC
CDR3: CASSQRRGNEQYF

D: -
J: TRBJ1-4
V: TRBV5-8
size: -
DNA: TGTGCCAGCAGCTTGGCCGTCGCGCGGGAAACTGAAAAACTGTTTTTT
CDR3: CASSLAVARETEKLFF

D: -
J: TRBJ1-1
V: TRBV18
size: -
DNA: TGTGCCAGCTACGGACAGTCAGTGAACACTGAAGCTTTCTTT
CDR3: CASYGQSVNTEAFF

D: TRBD1
J: TRBJ2-7
V: TRBV28
size: -
DNA: TGTGCCAGCACCTTGGACAGGGCGCCCTACGAGCAGTACTTC
CDR3: CASTLDRAPYEQYF

D: TRBD2
J: TRBJ2-7
V: TRBV28
size: -
DNA: TGTGCCAGCAGTTTCCCCTCCCCTCTAGGGCGGGAGAACTACGAGCAGTACTTC
CDR3: CASSFPSPLGRENYEQYF

D: TRBD2
J: TRBJ2-1
V: TRBV5-1
size: -
DNA: TGCGCCAGCAGCACGACTAGCGGGAACTACAATGAGCAGTTCTTC
CDR3: CASSTTSGNYNEQFF

D: TRBD1
J: TRBJ2-2
V: TRBV28
size: once
DNA: TGTGCCAGCAGTCCAGGACAGGGGGCGGCGAACACCGGGGAGCTGTTTTTT
CDR3: CASSPGQGAANTGELFF

D: -
J: TRBJ1-1
V: TRBV9
size: few
DNA: TGTGCCAGCAGCGTAGAGGGTAGGGGCCAGAACACTGAAGCTTTCTTT
CDR3: CASSVEGRGQNTEAFF

D: TRBD2
J: TRBJ2-3
V: TRBV30
size: -
DNA: TGTGCCTGGAGTGTGGCTAGCGGGGGGGCAAATACGCAGTATTTT
CDR3: CAWSVASGGANTQYF

D: TRBD1
J: TRBJ2-7
V: TRBV27
size: -
DNA: TGTGCCAGCAGCTGGACAGGGAATACCTACGAGCAGTACTTC
CDR3: CASSWTGNTYEQYF

D: -
J: TRBJ1-3
V: TRBV9
size: -
DNA: TGTGCCAGCAGCCGGGACGGGAGCTCTGGAAACACCATATATTTT
CDR3: CASSRDGSSGNTIYF

D: -
J: TRBJ2-7
V: TRBV5-6
size: -
DNA: TGTGCCAGCAGCTCGACAGACGGCGAGCAGTACTTC
CDR3: CASSSTDGEQYF

D: TRBD2
J: TRBJ2-1
V: TRBV19
size: -
DNA: TGTGCCACGACCGGTAGCGGGAATGAGCAGTTCTTC
CDR3: CATTGSGNEQFF

D: -
J: TRBJ2-1
V: TRBV7-9
size: few
DNA: TGTGCCAGCAGCTTTGGACAGCATACCGGGAATGAGCAGTTCTTC
CDR3: CASSFGQHTGNEQFF

D: -
J: TRBJ1-6
V: TRBV28
size: -
DNA: TGTGCCAGCAGTTTAGAGGCCACCTATAATTCACCCCTCCACTTT
CDR3: CASSLEATYNSPLHF

D: TRBD2
J: TRBJ2-7
V: TRBV5-4
size: -
DNA: TGTGCCAGCAGCTTGGGAAGCGGGGACGGTCGGGAGCAGTACTTC
CDR3: CASSLGSGDGREQYF

D: TRBD2
J: TRBJ2-7
V: TRBV3-1/TRBV3-2
size: -
DNA: TGTGCCAGCAGCCTCGGGGGGTTAGACCAAGAGCAGTACTTC
CDR3: CASSLGGLDQEQYF

D: -
J: TRBJ2-7
V: TRBV28
size: -
DNA: TGTGCCAGCACCCTGGGACATAACTACGAGCAGTACTTC
CDR3: CASTLGHNYEQYF

D: -
J: TRBJ1-5
V: TRBV5-6
size: -
DNA: TGTGCCAGCAGCTTTGCCGGGCGGGAGCTACAGCCCCAGCATTTT
CDR3: CASSFAGRELQPQHF

D: TRBD1
J: TRBJ1-5
V: TRBV28
size: -
DNA: TGTGCCAGCAGGCGACTGACAGGGGTGAATCAGCCCCAGCATTTT
CDR3: CASRRLTGVNQPQHF

D: -
J: TRBJ2-7
V: TRBV29-1
size: -
DNA: TGCAGCGTTGAGAAAGGGGTTGGAGTTGAGCAGTACTTC
CDR3: CSVEKGVGVEQYF

D: TRBD1
J: TRBJ1-6
V: TRBV5-1
size: -
DNA: TGCGCCAGCAGTACGGACAGGGTGGGTTCACCCCTCCACTTT
CDR3: CASSTDRVGSPLHF

D: -
J: TRBJ1-1
V: TRBV30
size: -
DNA: TGTGCGGCGGCGGGGACGGCGAACACTGAAGCTTTCTTT
CDR3: CAAAGTANTEAFF

D: -
J: TRBJ2-7
V: TRBV7-6
size: -
DNA: TGTGCCAGCAGCTTAGGGGGCAGTGGGGACTACGAGCAGTACTTC
CDR3: CASSLGGSGDYEQYF

D: TRBD1
J: TRBJ1-4
V: TRBV7-9
size: -
DNA: TGTGCCAGCAGCCCGACAGGGGGAGCAACTAATGAAAAACTGTTTTTT
CDR3: CASSPTGGATNEKLFF

D: TRBD1
J: TRBJ1-4
V: TRBV2
size: -
DNA: TGTGCCAGCAGTCCACAGGGGGTGGATGAAAAACTGTTTTTT
CDR3: CASSPQGVDEKLFF

D: TRBD1
J: TRBJ1-1
V: TRBV15
size: -
DNA: TGTGCCACCAGCACTGGGACAGGGAGTTTTGGGACTGAAGCTTTCTTT
CDR3: CATSTGTGSFGTEAFF

D: TRBD2
J: TRBJ2-1
V: TRBV29-1
size: once
DNA: TGCAGCGTTGGGTTTGTGCGGGGGGCCGACAATGAGCAGTTCTTC
CDR3: CSVGFVRGADNEQFF

D: TRBD2
J: TRBJ2-3
V: TRBV24-1
size: -
DNA: TGTGCCACCAGTAAAGCGGGAAACACAGATACGCAGTATTTT
CDR3: CATSKAGNTDTQYF